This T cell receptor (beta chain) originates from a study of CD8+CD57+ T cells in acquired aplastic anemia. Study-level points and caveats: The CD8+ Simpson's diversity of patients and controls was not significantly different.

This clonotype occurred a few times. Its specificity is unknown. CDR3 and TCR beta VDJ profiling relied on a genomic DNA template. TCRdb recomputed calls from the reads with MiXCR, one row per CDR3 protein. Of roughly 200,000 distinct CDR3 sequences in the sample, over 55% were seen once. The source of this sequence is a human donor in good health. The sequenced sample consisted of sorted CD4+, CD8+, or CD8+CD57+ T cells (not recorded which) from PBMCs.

CDR3 nucleotides: TGTGCCAGCAGCGAATGGTTGATAGGGGAATATGGCTACACCTTC. Translated, it gives CASSEWLIGEYGYTF. This rearrangement joins TRBV2 to TRBJ1-2; D is possibly TRBD1 (5 bases). Trimming removed 6 bases at V and 5 bases at J, with 19 bases between. The CDR3 consists of 15 residues. Germline V gene lookup returns CDR1 SNHLY and CDR2 FYNNEI.